This TCR beta chain was profiled in a study of T cells expressing NK-cell markers. Background on the study: Source material for TCR beta repertoires consisted of sorted CD3+CD56+NKG2C+, CD3+CD56+NKG2C- and CD3+CD56-NKG2C+ T cells. General study results and limits: In a few donors, dominant clonotypes made up about 28.3-65% of CD3+CD56-NKG2C+ cells. Unclear, still, was the HCMV specificity of the expanded NKG2C+ T cell clones.

Note on this clonotype: Its antigen is not known.

Using the 5' RACE reads, TCRdb records one entry per CDR3 protein without DNA. This sample's table reports 550,000 to 600,000 distinct CDR3 sequences. Per the germline V gene, CDR1 is SGDLS and CDR2 is YYNGEE. The CDR3 has 17 residues. Sequences were obtained from blood T cells: a sorted CD56 or NKG2C T cell subset, CD4+ or CD8+ T cells, or bulk PBMC T cells (not recorded which). This clonotype was obtained from a man in his late teens or twenties in good health. The V and J genes are TRBV9 and TRBJ1-1; TCRdb gives TRBD1 as the D gene, but with no DNA this cannot be confirmed. CDR3: CASSEGGRGSFDTEAFF. The variable domain in full, with the rest retrieved from reference TRBV9 and TRBJ1-1, is DSGVTQTPKHLITATGQRVTLRCSPRSGDLSVYWYQQSLDQGLQFLIQYYNGEERAKGNILERFSAQQFPDLHSELNLSSLELGDSALYFCASSEGGRGSFDTEAFFGQGTRLTVV.